The rows below give T cell receptor beta chains drawn from one sample of a study of spatial heterogeneity in lung cancer. One entry per CDR3 protein results from TCRdb running MiXCR on the 5' RACE reads. The sample records around 45,000 distinct CDR3 sequences, approximately 22% being singletons. Sequencing used PBMCs, obtained at follow-up. The origin of the receptors is a female donor with early-stage non-small cell lung cancer. Each CDR3 is given with its conserved first and last residue. The D gene is left open where the match is weak. Size values are once, few and many counts, or a class for expanded clones, and some rows have none.

CDR3 protein	CDR3 DNA	clone size	V gene	J gene	D gene
CASRTLQETQYF	TGTGCCAGCAGGACCCTACAAGAGACCCAGTACTTC	many	TRBV27	TRBJ2-5	NA
CASSTQRGRRNIQYF	TGTGCCAGCAGCACACAAAGGGGGCGAAGAAACATTCAGTACTTC	many	TRBV7-2	TRBJ2-4	TRBD1
CASRRDSLGEQFF	TGTGCCAGCAGGCGGGACTCCTTGGGTGAGCAGTTCTTC	NA	TRBV27	TRBJ2-1	NA
CASTWGGGTEAFF	TGTGCCAGCACCTGGGGGGGGGGCACTGAAGCTTTCTTT	NA	TRBV12-3/TRBV12-4	TRBJ1-1	NA
CASTLDRPNTEAFF	TGTGCCAGCACCCTGGACAGGCCGAACACTGAAGCTTTCTTT	few	TRBV6-1	TRBJ1-1	TRBD1
CASSFPGGHNTDTQYF	TGTGCCAGCAGCTTCCCTGGGGGGCATAACACAGATACGCAGTATTTT	NA	TRBV11-2	TRBJ2-3	NA
CASSYLRDRGSTEAFF	TGTGCCAGCAGTTATCTCCGGGACAGGGGATCCACTGAAGCTTTCTTT	many	TRBV7-8	TRBJ1-1	TRBD1
CSAPSGSSYNEQFF	TGCAGTGCTCCTAGCGGGAGTTCCTACAATGAGCAGTTCTTC	few	TRBV20-1	TRBJ2-1	TRBD2
CASSPPVAGKNIQYF	TGTGCCAGCAGCCCCCCGGTCGCGGGCAAAAACATTCAGTACTTC	NA	TRBV7-9	TRBJ2-4	NA
CASRIGGGGSDTQYF	TGTGCCAGCAGGATTGGCGGGGGCGGTTCAGATACGCAGTATTTT	NA	TRBV7-3	TRBJ2-3	NA
CSVQGGADTQYF	TGCAGCGTACAGGGAGGCGCAGATACGCAGTATTTT	many	TRBV29-1	TRBJ2-3	NA